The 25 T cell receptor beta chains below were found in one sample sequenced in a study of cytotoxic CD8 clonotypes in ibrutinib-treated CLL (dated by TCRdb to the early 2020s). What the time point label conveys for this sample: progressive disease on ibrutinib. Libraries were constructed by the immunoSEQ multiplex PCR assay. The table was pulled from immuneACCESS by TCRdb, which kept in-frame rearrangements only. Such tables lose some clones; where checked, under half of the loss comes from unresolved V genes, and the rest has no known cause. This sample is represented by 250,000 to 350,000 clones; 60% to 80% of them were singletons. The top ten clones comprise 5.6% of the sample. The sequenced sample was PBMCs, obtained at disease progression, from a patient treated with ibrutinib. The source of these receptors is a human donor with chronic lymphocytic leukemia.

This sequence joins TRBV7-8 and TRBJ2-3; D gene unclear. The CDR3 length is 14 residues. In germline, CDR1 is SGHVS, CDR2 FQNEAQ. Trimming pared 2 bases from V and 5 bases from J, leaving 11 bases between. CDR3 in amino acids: CASSLSSAKDTQYF. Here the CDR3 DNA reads TGTGCCAGCAGCTTATCTTCGGCGAAAGATACGCAGTATTTT.

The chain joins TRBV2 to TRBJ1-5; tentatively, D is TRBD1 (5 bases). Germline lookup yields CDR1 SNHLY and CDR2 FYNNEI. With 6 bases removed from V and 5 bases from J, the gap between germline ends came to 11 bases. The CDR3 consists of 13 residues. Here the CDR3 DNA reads TGTGCCAGCAGCCAGGGTCGGTATCAGCCCCAGCATTTT. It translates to CASSQGRYQPQHF.

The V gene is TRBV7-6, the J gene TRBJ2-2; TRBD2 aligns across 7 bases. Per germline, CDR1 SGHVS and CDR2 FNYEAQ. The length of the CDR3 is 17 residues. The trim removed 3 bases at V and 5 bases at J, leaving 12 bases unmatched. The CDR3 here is CASSFHLAGVGTGELFF. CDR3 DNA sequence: TGTGCCAGCAGCTTCCATCTTGCGGGAGTTGGAACCGGGGAGCTGTTTTTT.

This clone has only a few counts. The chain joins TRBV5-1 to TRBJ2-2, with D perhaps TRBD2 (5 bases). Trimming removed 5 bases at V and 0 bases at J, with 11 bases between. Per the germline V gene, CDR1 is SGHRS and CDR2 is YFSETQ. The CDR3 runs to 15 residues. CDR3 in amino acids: CASRELGTNTGELFF. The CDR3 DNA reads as TGCGCCAGCAGGGAACTAGGAACGAACACCGGGGAGCTGTTTTTT.

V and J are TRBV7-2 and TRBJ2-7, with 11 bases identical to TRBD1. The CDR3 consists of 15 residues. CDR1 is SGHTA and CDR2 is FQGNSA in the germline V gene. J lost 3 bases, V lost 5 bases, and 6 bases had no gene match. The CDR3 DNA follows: TGTGCCAGCAGCGAAGCCGGGACAGGGGGCTACGAGCAGTACTTC. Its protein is CASSEAGTGGYEQYF.

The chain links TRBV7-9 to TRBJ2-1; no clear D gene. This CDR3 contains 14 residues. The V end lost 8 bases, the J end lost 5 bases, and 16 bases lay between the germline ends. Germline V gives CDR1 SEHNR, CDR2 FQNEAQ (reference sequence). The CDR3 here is CASSLGARNNEQFF. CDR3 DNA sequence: TGTGCCAGCTCGCTTGGCGCTAGGAACAATGAGCAGTTCTTC.

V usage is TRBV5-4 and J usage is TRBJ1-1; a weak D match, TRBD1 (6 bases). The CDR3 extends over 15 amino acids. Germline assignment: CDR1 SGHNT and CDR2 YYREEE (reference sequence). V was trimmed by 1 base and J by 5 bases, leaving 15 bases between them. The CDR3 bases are TGTGCCAGCAGCTTGTCGCAGGGGCGCGGGACTGAAGCTTTCTTT. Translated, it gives CASSLSQGRGTEAFF.

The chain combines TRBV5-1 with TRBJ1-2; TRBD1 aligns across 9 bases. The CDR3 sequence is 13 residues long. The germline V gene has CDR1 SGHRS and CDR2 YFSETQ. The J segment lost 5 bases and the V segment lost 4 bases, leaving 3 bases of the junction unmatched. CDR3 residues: CASSPGQGYGYTF. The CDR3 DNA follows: TGCGCCAGCAGCCCGGGACAGGGTTATGGCTACACCTTC.

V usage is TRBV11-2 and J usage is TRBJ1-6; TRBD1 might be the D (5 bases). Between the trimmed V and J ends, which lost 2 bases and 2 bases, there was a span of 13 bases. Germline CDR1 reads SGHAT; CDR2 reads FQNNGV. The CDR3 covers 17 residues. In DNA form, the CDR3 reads TGTGCCAGCAGCTTAACGGGGGGTGCGGCCTATAATTCACCCCTCCACTTT. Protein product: CASSLTGGAAYNSPLHF.

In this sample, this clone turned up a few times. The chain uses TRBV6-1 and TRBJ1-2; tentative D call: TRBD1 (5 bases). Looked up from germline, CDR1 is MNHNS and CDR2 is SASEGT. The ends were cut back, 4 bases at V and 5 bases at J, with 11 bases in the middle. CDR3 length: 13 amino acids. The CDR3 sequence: CASSARENYGYTF. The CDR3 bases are TGTGCCAGCAGTGCCAGGGAGAATTATGGCTACACCTTC.

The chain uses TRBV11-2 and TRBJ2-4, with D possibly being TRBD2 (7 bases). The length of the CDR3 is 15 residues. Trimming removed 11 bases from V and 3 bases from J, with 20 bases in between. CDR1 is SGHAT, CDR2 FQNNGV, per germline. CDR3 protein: CACQGRGAYKNIQYF. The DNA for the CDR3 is TGTGCCTGTCAGGGGAGGGGGGCGTACAAAAACATTCAGTACTTC. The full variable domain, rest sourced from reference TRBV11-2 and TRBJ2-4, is EAGVAQSPRYKIIEKRQSVAFWCNPISGHATLYWYQQILGQGPKLLIQFQNNGVVDDSQLPKDRFSAERLKGVDSTLKIQPAKLEDSAVYLCACQGRGAYKNIQYFGAGTRLSVL.

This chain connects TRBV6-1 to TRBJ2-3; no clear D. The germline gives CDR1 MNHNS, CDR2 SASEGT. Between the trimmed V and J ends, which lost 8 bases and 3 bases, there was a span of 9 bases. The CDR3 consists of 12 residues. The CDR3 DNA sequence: TGTGCCAGCGCCCCTAGTACAGATACGCAGTATTTT. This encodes CASAPSTDTQYF.

The CDR3 bases are TGCAGCGCCGACGAGGGTTACACAGATACGCAGTATTTT. Protein: CSADEGYTDTQYF. This sequence joins TRBV29-1 and TRBJ2-3, with a tentative D call TRBD2 (5 bases). CDR1 and CDR2 from the germline V gene are SQVTM and ANQGSEA. The length of the CDR3 is 13 residues. V was cut by 7 bases and J by 2 bases, with 13 bases left in between.

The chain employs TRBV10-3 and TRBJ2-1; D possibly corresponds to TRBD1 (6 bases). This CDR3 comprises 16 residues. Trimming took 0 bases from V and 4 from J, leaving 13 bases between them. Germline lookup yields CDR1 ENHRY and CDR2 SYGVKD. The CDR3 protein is CAISESAGQIYNEQFF. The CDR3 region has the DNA TGTGCCATCAGTGAGTCAGCTGGACAGATATACAATGAGCAGTTCTTC.

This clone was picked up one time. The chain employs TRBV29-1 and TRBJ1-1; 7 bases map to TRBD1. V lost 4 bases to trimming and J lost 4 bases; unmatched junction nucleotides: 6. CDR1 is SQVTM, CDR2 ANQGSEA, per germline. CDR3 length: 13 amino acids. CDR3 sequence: CSVVTGWFTEAFF. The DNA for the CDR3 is TGCAGCGTTGTGACAGGGTGGTTCACTGAAGCTTTCTTT. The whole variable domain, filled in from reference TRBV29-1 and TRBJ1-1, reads SAVISQKPSRDICQRGTSLTIQCQVDSQVTMMFWYRQQPGQSLTLIATANQGSEATYESGFVIDKFPISRPNLTFSTLTVSNMSPEDSSIYLCSVVTGWFTEAFFGQGTRLTVV.

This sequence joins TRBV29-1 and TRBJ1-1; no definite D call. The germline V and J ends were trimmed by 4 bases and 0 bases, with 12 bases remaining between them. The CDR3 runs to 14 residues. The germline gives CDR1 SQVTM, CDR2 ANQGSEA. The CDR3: CSVGGLFMNTEAFF. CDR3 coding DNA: TGCAGCGTTGGAGGACTATTCATGAACACTGAAGCTTTCTTT.

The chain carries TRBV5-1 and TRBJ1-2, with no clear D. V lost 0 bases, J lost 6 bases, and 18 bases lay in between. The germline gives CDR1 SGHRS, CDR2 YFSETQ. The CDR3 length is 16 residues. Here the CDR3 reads CASSLEPRVAYDGYTF. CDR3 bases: TGCGCCAGCAGCTTGGAGCCGAGGGTGGCGTATGATGGCTACACCTTC.

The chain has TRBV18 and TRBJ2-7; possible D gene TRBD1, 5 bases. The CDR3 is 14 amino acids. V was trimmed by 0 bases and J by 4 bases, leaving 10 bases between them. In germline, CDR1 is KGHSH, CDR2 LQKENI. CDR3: CASSPPRAVYEQYF. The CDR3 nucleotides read TGTGCCAGCTCACCACCCAGGGCCGTGTACGAGCAGTACTTC.

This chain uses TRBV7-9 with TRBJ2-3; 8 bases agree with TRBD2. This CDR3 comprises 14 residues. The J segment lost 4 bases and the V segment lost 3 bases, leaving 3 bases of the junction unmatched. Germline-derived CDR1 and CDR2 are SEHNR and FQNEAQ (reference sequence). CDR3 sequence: CASSFGGGPDTQYF. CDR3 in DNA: TGTGCCAGCAGCTTTGGCGGGGGGCCAGATACGCAGTATTTT.

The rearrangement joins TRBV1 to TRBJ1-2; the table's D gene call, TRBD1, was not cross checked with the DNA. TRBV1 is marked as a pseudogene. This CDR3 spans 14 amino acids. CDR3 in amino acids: CTSSQGKGAPGYTF. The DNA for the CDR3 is TGCACCAGCAGCCAAGGAAAGGGGGCGCCTGGCTACACCTTC.

CDR3 DNA sequence: TGTGCCACCAGCAGAGATTCACGGGGCAGGAGCAATCAGCCCCAGCATTTT. Its protein is CATSRDSRGRSNQPQHF. The rearrangement links TRBV15 to TRBJ1-5; a possible D gene is TRBD1 (5 bases). V lost 0 bases and J lost 1, with 13 bases in between. CDR1 and CDR2 from the germline V gene are LNHNV and YYDKDF (reference sequence). The CDR3 runs to 17 residues.

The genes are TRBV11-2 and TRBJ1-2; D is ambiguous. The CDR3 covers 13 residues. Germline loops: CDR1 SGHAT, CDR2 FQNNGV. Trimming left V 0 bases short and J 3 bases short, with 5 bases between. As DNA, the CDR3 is TGTGCCAGCAGCTTAGAAGGGTACTATGGCTACACCTTC. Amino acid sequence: CASSLEGYYGYTF. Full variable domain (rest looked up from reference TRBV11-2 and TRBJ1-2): EAGVAQSPRYKIIEKRQSVAFWCNPISGHATLYWYQQILGQGPKLLIQFQNNGVVDDSQLPKDRFSAERLKGVDSTLKIQPAKLEDSAVYLCASSLEGYYGYTFGSGTRLTVV.

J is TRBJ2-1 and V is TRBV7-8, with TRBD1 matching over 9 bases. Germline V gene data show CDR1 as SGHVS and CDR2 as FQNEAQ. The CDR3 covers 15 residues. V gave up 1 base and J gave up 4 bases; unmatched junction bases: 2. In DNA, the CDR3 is TGTGCCAGCAGCTTAGAACAGGGGGCTTACAATGAGCAGTTCTTC. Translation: CASSLEQGAYNEQFF. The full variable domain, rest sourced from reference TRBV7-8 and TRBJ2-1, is GAGVSQSPRYKVAKRGQDVALRCDPISGHVSLFWYQQALGQGPEFLTYFQNEAQLDKSGLPSDRFFAERPEGSVSTLKIQRTQQEDSAVYLCASSLEQGAYNEQFFGPGTRLTVL.

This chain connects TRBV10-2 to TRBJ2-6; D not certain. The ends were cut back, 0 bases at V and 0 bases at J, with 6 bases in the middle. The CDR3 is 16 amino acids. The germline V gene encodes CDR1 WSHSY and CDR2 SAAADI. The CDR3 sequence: CASSESGFSGANVLTF. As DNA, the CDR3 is TGCGCCAGCAGTGAGTCGGGCTTCTCTGGGGCCAACGTCCTGACTTTC.

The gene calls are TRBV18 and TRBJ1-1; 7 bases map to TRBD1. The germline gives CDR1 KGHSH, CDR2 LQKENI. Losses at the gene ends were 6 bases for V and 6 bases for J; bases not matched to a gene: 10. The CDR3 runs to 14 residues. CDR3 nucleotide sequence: TGTGCCAGCTCTCCGCTACAGGGGTTGGCTGAAGCTTTCTTT. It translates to CASSPLQGLAEAFF.